Given below is one TCR beta chain in context. V shed 0 bases and J shed 4 bases, with 15 bases lying between them. This CDR3 has 15 residues. Germline CDR1 is GTSNPN and CDR2 is SVGIG (reference sequence). This entry belongs to a study of T cell responses to AZD1222 COVID-19 vaccine. About the study: The analysis combined second doses at about 4 or about 12 weeks.

Data came from immunoSEQ multiplex PCR; TCRdb stores just in-frame clones and leaves some out. The sample includes over 100,000 clones, approximately 88% seen only once; the top ten take approximately 9%. Source: peripheral blood, taken on day 0 of AZD1222 vaccination. V usage is TRBV30 and J usage is TRBJ2-5; tentatively, D is TRBD1 or TRBD2 (5 bases each). The sequence came from an adult in good health. In DNA, the CDR3 is TGTGCCTGGAGTGTTGGGGTGGGGGTTTCAGAGACCCAGTACTTC. Its translation is CAWSVGVGVSETQYF.